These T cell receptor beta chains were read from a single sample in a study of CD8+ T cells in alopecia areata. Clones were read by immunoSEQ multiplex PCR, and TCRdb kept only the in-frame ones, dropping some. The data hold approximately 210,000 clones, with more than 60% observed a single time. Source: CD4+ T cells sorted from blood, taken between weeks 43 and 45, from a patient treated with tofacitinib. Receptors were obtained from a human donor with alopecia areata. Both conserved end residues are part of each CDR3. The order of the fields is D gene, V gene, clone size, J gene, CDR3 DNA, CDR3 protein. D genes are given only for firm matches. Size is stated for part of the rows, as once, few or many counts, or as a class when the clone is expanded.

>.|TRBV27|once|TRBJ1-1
TGTGCCAGCAGTGCAACTCAGGGTAGCACTGAAGCTTTCTTT
CASSATQGSTEAFF
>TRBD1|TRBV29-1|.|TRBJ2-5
TGCAGCGTTGAACGACAGGGTGGGGAGACCCAGTACTTC
CSVERQGGETQYF
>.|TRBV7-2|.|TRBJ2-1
TGTGCCAGCAGCTTCAGGGTTAATGAGCAGTTCTTC
CASSFRVNEQFF
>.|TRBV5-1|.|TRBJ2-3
TGCGCCAGCAGCTTAGCCAGCGCTAGCACAGATACGCAGTATTTT
CASSLASASTDTQYF
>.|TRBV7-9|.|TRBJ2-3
TGTGCCAGCAGCCCGCCGACGAACACAGATACGCAGTATTTT
CASSPPTNTDTQYF
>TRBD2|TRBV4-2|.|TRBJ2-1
TGTGCCAGCAGCCAAGTTGGGACTAGCGGGGGAGCAACCTACAATGAGCAGTTCTTC
CASSQVGTSGGATYNEQFF
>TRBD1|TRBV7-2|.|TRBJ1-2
TGTGCCAGCAGCTCTGGGCAGGGGGCGCCAGGCTACACCTTC
CASSSGQGAPGYTF
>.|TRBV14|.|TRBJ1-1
TGTGCCAGCAGGGTTCAAATGAACACTGAAGCTTTCTTT
CASRVQMNTEAFF
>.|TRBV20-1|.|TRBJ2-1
TGCAGTGCTAGCGGGGACGAGCAGTTCTTC
CSASGDEQFF
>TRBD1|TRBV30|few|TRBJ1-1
TGTGCCTGGACCAAACCGGACAGGCGGAACACTGAAGCTTTCTTT
CAWTKPDRRNTEAFF
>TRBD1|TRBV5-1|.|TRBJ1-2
TGCGCCAGCAGCTCCTCTTCCGGGACAGGGAGGTATGGCTACACCTTC
CASSSSSGTGRYGYTF
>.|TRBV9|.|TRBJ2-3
TGTGCCAGCAGCGTAGTAACAGATACGCAGTATTTT
CASSVVTDTQYF
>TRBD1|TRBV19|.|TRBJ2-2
TGTGCCAGTAGTCCCCCGACAGGGTCAGTGACCGGGGAGCTGTTTTTT
CASSPPTGSVTGELFF
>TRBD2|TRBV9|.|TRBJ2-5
TGTGCCAGCAGCAACCGAGCGGGGGGAAGTGAGACCCAGTACTTC
CASSNRAGGSETQYF
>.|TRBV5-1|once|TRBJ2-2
TGCGCCAGCAGCTTGTCCCTAGCGAGCACCGGGGAGCTGTTTTTT
CASSLSLASTGELFF
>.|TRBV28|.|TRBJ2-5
TGTGCCAGCACCGGGACGGTCCCGGAGACCCAGTACTTC
CASTGTVPETQYF
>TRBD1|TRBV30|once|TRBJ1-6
TGTGCCTGGACGTTTCGGGGACAGGGATCTTCACCCCTCCACTTT
CAWTFRGQGSSPLHF
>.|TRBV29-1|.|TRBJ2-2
TGCAGCGTTGAGGGTCCAATTCCCCGCCGGGGGAGAGACACCGGGGAGCTGTTTTTT
CSVEGPIPRRGRDTGELFF
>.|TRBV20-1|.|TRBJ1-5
TGCAGTGTGGGGGATAATCAGCCCCAGCATTTT
CSVGDNQPQHF
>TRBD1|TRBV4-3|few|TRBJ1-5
TGCGCCAGCAGCCAAACAGGGGCTAGCAATCAGCCCCAGCATTTT
CASSQTGASNQPQHF
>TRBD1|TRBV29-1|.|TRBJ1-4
TGCAGCGTGAGTCCGGGACAGGGACGACTTAATGAAAAACTGTTTTTT
CSVSPGQGRLNEKLFF
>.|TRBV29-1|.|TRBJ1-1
TGCAGCGTTGCGGGGGCTCCGGGAGGACGCACTGAAGCTTTCTTT
CSVAGAPGGRTEAFF
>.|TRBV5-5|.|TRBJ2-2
TGTGCCAGCAGCCCTGTGGTAGGCGCGAACACCGGGGAGCTGTTTTTT
CASSPVVGANTGELFF
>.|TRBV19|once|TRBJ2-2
TGTGCCAGCCAGTGGGGGCCCACCGGGGAGCTGTTTTTT
CASQWGPTGELFF
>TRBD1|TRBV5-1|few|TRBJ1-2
TGCGCCAGCAGCTTGTTTAGGGGGCCGGAAGGCTACACCTTC
CASSLFRGPEGYTF
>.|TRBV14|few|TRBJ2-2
TGTGCCAGCAGCCAAGTAATAATGCACACCGGGGAGCTGTTTTTT
CASSQVIMHTGELFF
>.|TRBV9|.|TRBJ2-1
TGTGCCAGCAGCGTAACGGGGCATAACTACAATGAGCAGTTCTTC
CASSVTGHNYNEQFF
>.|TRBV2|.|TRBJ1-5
TGTGCCAGCAGTGGGATGACAGACAATCAGCCCCAGCATTTT
CASSGMTDNQPQHF
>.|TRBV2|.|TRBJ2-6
TGTGCCAGCAGTGAATTCGCCTCTGGGGCCAACGTCCTGACTTTC
CASSEFASGANVLTF
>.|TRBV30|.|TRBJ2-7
TGTGCCTGGACTAAAGCTGGGGGCGAGCAGTACTTC
CAWTKAGGEQYF
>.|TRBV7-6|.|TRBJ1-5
TGTGCCAGCAGCGATAAGGGGAAGCCCCAGCATTTT
CASSDKGKPQHF